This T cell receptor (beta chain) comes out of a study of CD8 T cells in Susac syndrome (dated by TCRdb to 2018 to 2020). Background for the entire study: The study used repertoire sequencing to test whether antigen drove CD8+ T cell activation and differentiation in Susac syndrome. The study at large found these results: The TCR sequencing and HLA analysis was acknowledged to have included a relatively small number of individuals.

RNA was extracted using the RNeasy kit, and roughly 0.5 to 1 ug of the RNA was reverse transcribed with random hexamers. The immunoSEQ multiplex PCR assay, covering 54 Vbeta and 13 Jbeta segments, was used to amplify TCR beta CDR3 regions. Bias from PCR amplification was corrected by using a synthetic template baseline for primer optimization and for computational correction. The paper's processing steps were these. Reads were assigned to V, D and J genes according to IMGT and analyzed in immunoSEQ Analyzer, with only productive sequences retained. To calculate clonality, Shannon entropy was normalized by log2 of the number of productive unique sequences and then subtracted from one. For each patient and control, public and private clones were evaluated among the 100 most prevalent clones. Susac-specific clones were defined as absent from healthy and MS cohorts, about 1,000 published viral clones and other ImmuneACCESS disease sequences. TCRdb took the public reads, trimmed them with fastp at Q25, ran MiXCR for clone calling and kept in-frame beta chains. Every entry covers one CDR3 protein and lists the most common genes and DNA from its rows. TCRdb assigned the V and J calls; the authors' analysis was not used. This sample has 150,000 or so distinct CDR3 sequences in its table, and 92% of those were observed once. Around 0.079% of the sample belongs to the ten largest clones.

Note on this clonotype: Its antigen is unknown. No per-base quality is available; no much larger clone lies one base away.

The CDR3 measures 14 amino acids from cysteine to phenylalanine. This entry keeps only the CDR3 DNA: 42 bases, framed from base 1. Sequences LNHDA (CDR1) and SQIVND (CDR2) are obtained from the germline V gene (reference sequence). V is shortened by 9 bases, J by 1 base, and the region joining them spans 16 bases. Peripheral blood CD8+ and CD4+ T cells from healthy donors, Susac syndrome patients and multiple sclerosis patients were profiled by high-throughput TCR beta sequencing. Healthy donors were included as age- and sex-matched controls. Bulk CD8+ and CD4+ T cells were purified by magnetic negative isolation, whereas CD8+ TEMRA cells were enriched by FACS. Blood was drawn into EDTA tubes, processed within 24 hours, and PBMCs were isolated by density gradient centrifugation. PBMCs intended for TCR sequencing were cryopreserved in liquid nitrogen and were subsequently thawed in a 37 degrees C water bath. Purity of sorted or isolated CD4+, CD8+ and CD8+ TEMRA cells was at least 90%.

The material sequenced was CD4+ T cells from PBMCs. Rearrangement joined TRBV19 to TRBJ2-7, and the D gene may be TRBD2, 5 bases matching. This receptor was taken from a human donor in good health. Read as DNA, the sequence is TGTGCCAGCCGTCGGAGGTCTAATTCCTACGAGCAGTACTTC. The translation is CASRRRSNSYEQYF.